This T cell receptor (beta chain) was identified during a study of shared T cell receptors in the human thymus. V dropped 7 bases and J dropped 13 bases, with 17 bases sitting between them. This CDR3 spans 12 amino acids. The germline V gene has CDR1 SNHLY and CDR2 FYNNEI. Sequenced by immunoSEQ multiplex PCR; TCRdb stores in-frame clones only, minus some. The data show roughly 550,000 clones, about 80% seen once. The data also belong to a second study, concerning human thymus T cells. Turning to that study: There appeared to be biased usage of V and J genes in thymic and blood repertoires. Among unrelated individuals, related research reported thymic repertoires that overlapped highly.

The receptor was derived from a boy in the first two years of life with a congenital heart defect. The chain carries TRBV2 and TRBJ2-1; D call uncertain. The sequenced material came from thymocytes. CDR3 sequence (DNA): TGTGCCAGCAAAAGGATTCGGAGCCCCCAGTTCTTC. It specifies CASKRIRSPQFF.